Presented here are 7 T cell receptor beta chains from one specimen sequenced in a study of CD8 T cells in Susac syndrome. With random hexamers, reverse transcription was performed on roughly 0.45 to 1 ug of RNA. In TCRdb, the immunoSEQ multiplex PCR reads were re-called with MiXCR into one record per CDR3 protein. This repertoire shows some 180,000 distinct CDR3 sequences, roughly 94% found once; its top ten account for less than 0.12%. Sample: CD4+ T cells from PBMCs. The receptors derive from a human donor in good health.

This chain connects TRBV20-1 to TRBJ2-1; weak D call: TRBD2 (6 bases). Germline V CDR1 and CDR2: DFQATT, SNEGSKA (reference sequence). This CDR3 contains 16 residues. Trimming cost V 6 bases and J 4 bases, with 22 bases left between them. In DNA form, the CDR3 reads TGCAGTGCAGCCCTCGGGGTAGCGGCCTCATACAATGAGCAGTTCTTC. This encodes CSAALGVAASYNEQFF.

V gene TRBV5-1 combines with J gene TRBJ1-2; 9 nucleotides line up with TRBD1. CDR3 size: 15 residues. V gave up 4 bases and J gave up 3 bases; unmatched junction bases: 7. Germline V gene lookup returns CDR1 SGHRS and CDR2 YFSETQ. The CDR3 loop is CASSIRDRAYYGYTF. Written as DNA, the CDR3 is TGCGCCAGCAGCATCCGGGACAGGGCCTACTATGGCTACACCTTC.

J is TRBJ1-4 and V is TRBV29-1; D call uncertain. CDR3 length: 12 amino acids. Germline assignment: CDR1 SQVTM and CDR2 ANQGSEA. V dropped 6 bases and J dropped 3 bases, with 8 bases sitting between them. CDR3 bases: TGCAGCGTCACCGGGGCTAATGAAAAACTGTTTTTT. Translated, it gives CSVTGANEKLFF. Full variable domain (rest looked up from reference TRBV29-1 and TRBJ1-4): SAVISQKPSRDICQRGTSLTIQCQVDSQVTMMFWYRQQPGQSLTLIATANQGSEATYESGFVIDKFPISRPNLTFSTLTVSNMSPEDSSIYLCSVTGANEKLFFGSGTQLSVL.

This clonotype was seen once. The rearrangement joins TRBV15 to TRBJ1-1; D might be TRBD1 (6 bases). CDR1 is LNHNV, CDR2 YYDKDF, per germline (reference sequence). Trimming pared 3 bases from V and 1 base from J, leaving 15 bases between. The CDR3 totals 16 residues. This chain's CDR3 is CATSSGETGSNTEAFF. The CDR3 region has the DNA TGTGCCACCAGCAGCGGGGAGACAGGATCGAACACTGAAGCTTTCTTT. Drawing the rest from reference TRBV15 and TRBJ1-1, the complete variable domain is DAMVIQNPRYQVTQFGKPVTLSCSQTLNHNVMYWYQQKSSQAPKLLFHYYDKDFNNEADTPDNFQSRRPNTSFCFLDIRSPGLGDTAMYLCATSSGETGSNTEAFFGQGTRLTVV.

This chain's CDR3 is CASSLAQVIGTGELFF. The CDR3 DNA follows: TGCGCCAGCAGCTTGGCACAGGTCATTGGTACCGGGGAGCTGTTTTTT. The V gene is TRBV5-1, the J gene TRBJ2-2; tentatively, D is TRBD1 (5 bases). Germline V lookup: CDR1 SGHRS, CDR2 YFSETQ. The CDR3 spans 16 residues. Between the trimmed V and J ends, which lost 0 bases and 5 bases, there was a span of 14 bases.

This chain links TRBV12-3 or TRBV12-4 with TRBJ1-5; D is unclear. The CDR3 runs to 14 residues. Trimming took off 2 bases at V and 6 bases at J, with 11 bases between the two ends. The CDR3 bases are TGTGCCAGCAGTTTAAGTACAATAGGTCAGCCCCAGCATTTT. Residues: CASSLSTIGQPQHF.

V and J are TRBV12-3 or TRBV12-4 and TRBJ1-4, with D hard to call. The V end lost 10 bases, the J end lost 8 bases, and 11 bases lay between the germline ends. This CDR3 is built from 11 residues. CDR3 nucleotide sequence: TGTGCCACACGGAAGAAGGAAAAACTGTTTTTT. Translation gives CATRKKEKLFF.